These 16 T cell receptor beta chains were sequenced from one sample in a study of blood T cells in healthy people across ages. The authors ran a second PCR of 7 to 11 cycles using a sample-barcoded 5' primer and a J-beta primer mix. Each CDR3 protein is one row after TCRdb ran MiXCR on the 5' RACE reads. The sample lists about 1.4 million distinct CDR3 sequences, approximately 59% seen once, with 5.5% to 8% in the top ten. The sample was blood. The receptors were gathered from a young man in good health.

This chain joins TRBV4-2 and TRBJ2-3; 8 positions match TRBD2. J lost 4 bases, V lost 0 bases, and 9 bases had no gene match. Germline V gene sequence: CDR1 LGHNA, CDR2 YNFKEQ. The CDR3 consists of 17 residues. CDR3 loop: CASSQEWSSGVSDTQYF. CDR3 nucleotides: TGTGCCAGCAGCCAAGAGTGGAGTAGCGGGGTCTCAGATACGCAGTATTTT.

This clonotype has only a few counts. The genes are TRBV20-1 and TRBJ2-1; a possible D gene is TRBD1 (6 bases). This CDR3 region has 13 residues. The V end lost 5 bases, the J end lost 1 base, and 9 bases lay between the germline ends. From germline, CDR1 is DFQATT and CDR2 SNEGSKA (reference sequence). The CDR3 nucleotides read TGCAGTGCTGCAGGGGTATCCTACAATGAGCAGTTCTTC. This encodes CSAAGVSYNEQFF.

V usage is TRBV6-1 and J usage is TRBJ2-1, with no clear D. CDR3 length: 14 residues. Trimming shortened V by 1 base and J by 8 bases, and 12 bases separated the two germline ends. The germline V gene encodes CDR1 MNHNS and CDR2 SASEGT. CDR3 protein: CASSEGRSLYEQFF. The CDR3 DNA sequence: TGTGCCAGCAGTGAAGGCAGGTCTTTGTATGAGCAGTTCTTC.

The CDR3 coding sequence is TGTGCCACAAAGGGACAGACGAACACCGGGGAGCTGTTTTTT. Its translation is CATKGQTNTGELFF. The genes are TRBV24-1 and TRBJ2-2, with 7 nucleotides matching TRBD1. Germline CDR1 and CDR2: KGHDR and SFDVKD. Germline trimming cut 10 bases from V and 0 bases from J; bases unmatched to any gene: 4. The CDR3 sequence is 14 residues long.

The chain has TRBV3-1 and TRBJ2-5, with D possibly being TRBD1 or TRBD2 (5 bases each). Matching the DNA end better, TRBJ2-7 makes the J call doubtful. The CDR3 is 16 residues long. Germline CDR1 LGHDT, CDR2 YNNKEL (reference sequence). CDR3 sequence reads: CASSPSSGTRTYEQYF. The CDR3 DNA reads TGTGCCAGCAGCCCCTCCTCCGGGACCAGGACCTACGAGCAGTACTTC.

This clonotype turned up a few times. The rearrangement uses TRBV12-3 or TRBV12-4 and TRBJ1-6, with D tentatively TRBD1 (5 bases). Trimming cost V 6 bases and J 9 bases, with 15 bases left between them. The CDR3 is 14 residues long. The CDR3 DNA follows: TGTGCCAGCAGCACCGGGACGGCAATTTCACCCCTCCACTTT. Protein: CASSTGTAISPLHF.

This chain links TRBV6-6 with TRBJ1-1; a possible D gene is TRBD1 (5 bases). Trimming pared 8 bases from V and 1 base from J, leaving 23 bases between. This CDR3 has 17 amino acids. Germline V lookup: CDR1 MNHNY, CDR2 SVGAGI (reference sequence). CDR3 in DNA: TGTGCCAGCGATAGTCCCGGGACGGCCTCTAAGAACACTGAAGCTTTCTTT. It translates to CASDSPGTASKNTEAFF.

Notes on this clonotype: A clone one base away is much larger, so this may be a read error. CDR3 DNA sequence: TGTGCCAGCAGCTTAAGGAACACCGGGGTGCTGTTTTTT. The encoded protein is CASSLRNTGVLFF. The chain recombines TRBV7-2 with TRBJ2-2; the D gene is possibly TRBD2 (5 bases). Germline V gene lookup returns CDR1 SGHTA and CDR2 FQGNSA. CDR3 length: 13 amino acids.

This clonotype has more than one count but fewer than ten. This chain links TRBV29-1 with TRBJ2-7; D perhaps matches TRBD2 (6 bases). V was pared by 1 base and J by 0 bases, with 16 bases between. This CDR3 is built from 16 residues. CDR1 and CDR2 (germline): SQVTM, ANQGSEA. CDR3 sequence (DNA): TGCAGCGTTGAAGTCGTCGGGGGAGCTAGCTCCTACGAGCAGTACTTC. Its translation is CSVEVVGGASSYEQYF.

The genes are TRBV6-5 and TRBJ2-1; a possible D gene is TRBD2 (6 bases). This CDR3 spans 14 amino acids. The germline V gene encodes CDR1 MNHEY and CDR2 SVGAGI. Trimming removed 7 bases at V and 8 bases at J, with 18 bases between. CDR3 protein: CASTYSVSGHEQFF. Written as DNA, the CDR3 is TGTGCCAGCACCTACTCCGTTAGCGGTCATGAGCAGTTCTTC.

This chain connects TRBV2 to TRBJ2-5; 7 bases map to TRBD1. Trimming removed 5 bases from V and 4 bases from J; junction bases left unmatched: 10. CDR1 is SNHLY, CDR2 FYNNEI, per germline. CDR3 length: 15 amino acids. The CDR3 DNA reads as TGTGCCAGCAGTCGACAGGGATTTGAGGCAGAGACCCAGTACTTC. As protein: CASSRQGFEAETQYF.

J is TRBJ1-2 and V is TRBV7-2, with D possibly matching TRBD1 (5 bases). CDR3 length: 14 residues. The V gene's germline CDR1 is SGHTA and CDR2 FQGNSA. Deletions cut 3 bases from V and 10 bases from J, with 18 bases between. The CDR3 sequence: CASSLGGTITSYTF. DNA for the CDR3: TGTGCCAGCAGCTTGGGAGGGACCATTACCTCCTACACCTTC.

The V call is TRBV7-2, the J call TRBJ2-3; 9 bases are shared with TRBD1. V trimming: 4 bases; J trimming: 4 bases; junction bases outside the gene matches: 12. Looked up from germline, CDR1 is SGHTA and CDR2 is FQGNSA. This CDR3 comprises 17 residues. The CDR3 coding sequence is TGTGCCAGCAGCTCGTCTGGGACAGGGAGATACGCAGATACGCAGTATTTT. Protein: CASSSSGTGRYADTQYF.

The chain uses TRBV2 and TRBJ1-5, with a possible D match to TRBD1 (6 bases). Germline CDR1 SNHLY, CDR2 FYNNEI. Trimming took off 1 base at V and 6 bases at J, with 16 bases between the two ends. The CDR3 consists of 16 residues. CDR3 region: CASSEGGTFGTQPQHF. The CDR3 nucleotides read TGTGCCAGCAGTGAAGGAGGGACATTTGGCACTCAGCCCCAGCATTTT. Full variable domain (rest looked up from reference TRBV2 and TRBJ1-5): EPEVTQTPSHQVTQMGQEVILRCVPISNHLYFYWYRQILGQKVEFLVSFYNNEISEKSEIFDDQFSVERPDGSNFTLKIRSTKLEDSAMYFCASSEGGTFGTQPQHFGDGTRLSIL.

This chain connects TRBV29-1 to TRBJ2-7; D not resolved. Trimming took off 3 bases at V and 3 bases at J, with 6 bases between the two ends. The CDR3 extends over 11 amino acids. CDR1 SQVTM and CDR2 ANQGSEA come from the germline V gene. The chain's CDR3 is CSVESHYEQYF. DNA for the CDR3: TGCAGCGTTGAGTCCCACTACGAGCAGTACTTC.

The chain links TRBV29-1 to TRBJ2-7; the D gene is possibly TRBD2 (5 bases). V gave up 6 bases and J gave up 10 bases, with 22 bases separating them. Germline CDR1 reads SQVTM; CDR2 reads ANQGSEA. The CDR3 length is 13 residues. CDR3 loop: CSVEWALMRAQYF. In DNA, the CDR3 is TGCAGCGTCGAATGGGCCTTGATGCGGGCCCAGTACTTC.